This T cell receptor beta chain is from a study of regulatory T cells in long-lasting Graves disease. Whole-study results and caveats: Relative to newly diagnosed Graves' patients, persistent ones had lower TCR diversity.

Germline CDR1 reads LGHNA; CDR2 reads YNFKEQ. Trimming stripped 1 base from V and 0 bases from J, with 21 bases between. CDR3 size: 19 residues. This clonotype turned up a few times. Its antigen is unknown. TCR beta libraries were built with iRepertoire HTBI primers and Arm-PCR of CDR3 regions. TCRdb fed the multiplex PCR reads into MiXCR, producing one record per CDR3 protein. Among 400,000 to 500,000 distinct CDR3 sequences listed, around a fifth were seen once. As to time point: persistent/refractory GD, antithyroid drugs over 5 years with positive TRAb. Researchers made the TCR library from RNA that was extracted from PBMCs. A blood draw put around 9 milliliters of peripheral blood into EDTA tubes.

Sequences were derived from peripheral blood mononuclear cells (PBMCs), sampled when the disease was refractory, from a patient treated with antithyroid drugs. This clonotype was sampled from a female donor with Graves disease. V is TRBV4-2 and J is TRBJ1-1, with D hard to call. As DNA, the CDR3 is TGTGCCAGCAGCCAAGTTGTCTTCCGAGGCGACCTAATGAACACTGAAGCTTTCTTT. It codes for CASSQVVFRGDLMNTEAFF.